One and the same sample provided the 32 T cell receptor beta chains below, sequenced in a study of cytomegalovirus exposure and HLA in healthy donors. TCRdb's copy holds only in-frame clones and misses some; the assay was immunoSEQ multiplex PCR. The sample has about 120,000 clones; roughly 89% are singletons. Material for sequencing was PBMCs. The receptors come from a woman between 18 and 29 years old in good health and CMV-seronegative.

This clone showed up just once. The rearrangement links TRBV5-1 to TRBJ2-3; D gene unclear. The length of the CDR3 is 15 residues. Germline V CDR1 and CDR2: SGHRS, YFSETQ. Between the trimmed V and J ends, which lost 0 bases and 0 bases, there was a span of 8 bases. The CDR3 protein is CASSLGYFSTDTQYF. In nucleotides, the CDR3 is TGCGCCAGCAGCTTGGGCTACTTTAGCACAGATACGCAGTATTTT. Full variable domain (remainder filled in from reference TRBV5-1 and TRBJ2-3): KAGVTQTPRYLIKTRGQQVTLSCSPISGHRSVSWYQQTPGQGLQFLFEYFSETQRNKGNFPGRFSGRQFSNSRSEMNVSTLELGDSALYLCASSLGYFSTDTQYFGPGTRLTVL.

The chain carries TRBV7-7 and TRBJ1-2; possible D gene TRBD1, 6 bases. Trimming cost V 0 bases and J 4 bases, with 12 bases left between them. Germline lookup yields CDR1 SSHAT and CDR2 FNYEAQ (reference sequence). This CDR3 has 15 residues. In DNA, the CDR3 is TGTGCCAGCAGCTTAGCGCGTCAGGGGTGCTATGGCTACACCTTC. It yields the protein CASSLARQGCYGYTF.

V usage is TRBV6-5 and J usage is TRBJ1-1; 8 bases fit TRBD1. Looked up from germline, CDR1 is MNHEY and CDR2 is SVGAGI. The trim removed 6 bases at V and 1 base at J, leaving 4 bases unmatched. The CDR3 covers 14 residues. The CDR3 DNA reads as TGTGCCAGCAGAAGGACAGGGCGGAACACTGAAGCTTTCTTT. Its translation is CASRRTGRNTEAFF.

The CDR3 DNA follows: TGTGCCTGGAGTGGTCAGGGGCTGGAACAGCCCCAGCATTTT. As protein: CAWSGQGLEQPQHF. The chain joins TRBV30 to TRBJ1-5; D perhaps matches TRBD1 (6 bases). CDR3 length: 14 residues. Germline V gene lookup returns CDR1 GTSNPN and CDR2 SVGIG (reference sequence). V was trimmed by 1 base and J by 7 bases, leaving 14 bases between them. The complete variable domain, with remaining parts taken from reference TRBV30 and TRBJ1-5, reads SQTIHQWPATLVQPVGSPLSLECTVEGTSNPNLYWYRQAAGRGLQLLFYSVGIGQISSEVPQNLSASRPQDRQFILSSKKLLLSDSGFYLCAWSGQGLEQPQHFGDGTRLSIL.

V usage is TRBV27 and J usage is TRBJ1-2; the D gene is possibly TRBD1 (6 bases). Trimming left V 6 bases short and J 6 bases short, with 11 bases between. The CDR3 consists of 12 residues. The germline V gene has CDR1 MNHEY and CDR2 SMNVEV (reference sequence). This chain's CDR3 is CASRQGGDGYTF. The CDR3 bases are TGTGCCAGCAGACAGGGTGGGGATGGCTACACCTTC.

This chain uses TRBV7-2 with TRBJ2-2; 8 bases fit TRBD1. The CDR3 sequence is 16 residues long. Germline V gene lookup returns CDR1 SGHTA and CDR2 FQGNSA. Trimming cost V 7 bases and J 3 bases; bases outside gene matches: 10. DNA of the CDR3: TGTGCCAGCAAACCGCAGGGGGCGCTCGACACCGGGGAGCTGTTTTTT. Translation: CASKPQGALDTGELFF.

The chain couples TRBV7-9 to TRBJ2-7; TRBD2 might be the D (5 bases). Looked up from germline, CDR1 is SEHNR and CDR2 is FQNEAQ (reference sequence). CDR3 length: 12 residues. Trimming pared 4 bases from V and 6 bases from J, leaving 10 bases between. Here the CDR3 DNA reads TGTGCCAGCAGCTCAGTGAGGGCCGAGCAGTACTTC. Its translation is CASSSVRAEQYF.

The chain links TRBV5-6 to TRBJ2-7; TRBD2 agrees at 12 bases. The length of the CDR3 is 19 residues. V lost 4 bases to trimming and J lost 1 base; unmatched junction nucleotides: 15. The germline V gene has CDR1 SGHDT and CDR2 YYEEEE. The CDR3 coding sequence is TGTGCCAGCAGCCATATTCTCCCTCAACTAGCGGGGGGTTCCTACGAGCAGTACGTC. Encoded protein: CASSHILPQLAGGSYEQYV.

The chain couples TRBV5-1 to TRBJ2-5, with TRBD2 identical over 7 bases. Per the germline V gene, CDR1 is SGHRS and CDR2 is YFSETQ. The CDR3 runs 13 residues. The ends lost 4 bases at V and 5 bases at J; junction bases unmatched: 5. CDR3 loop: CASSGTSVETQYF. The CDR3 region has the DNA TGCGCCAGCAGCGGAACTAGCGTGGAGACCCAGTACTTC. Looking up the rest from reference TRBV5-1 and TRBJ2-5 gives the full variable domain: KAGVTQTPRYLIKTRGQQVTLSCSPISGHRSVSWYQQTPGQGLQFLFEYFSETQRNKGNFPGRFSGRQFSNSRSEMNVSTLELGDSALYLCASSGTSVETQYFGPGTRLLVL.

V and J are TRBV28 and TRBJ2-7, with TRBD2 matching over 7 bases. The CDR3 length is 16 residues. Germline-derived CDR1 and CDR2 are MDHEN and SYDVKM. V gave up 6 bases and J gave up 0 bases; unmatched junction bases: 11. CDR3 nucleotide sequence: TGTGCCAGCAGCCGCCAACTAGCGAGGAGCTCCTACGAGCAGTACTTC. Translated, it gives CASSRQLARSSYEQYF. The whole variable domain, remainder taken from reference TRBV28 and TRBJ2-7, is DVKVTQSSRYLVKRTGEKVFLECVQDMDHENMFWYRQDPGLGLRLIYFSYDVKMKEKGDIPEGYSVSREKKERFSLILESASTNQTSMYLCASSRQLARSSYEQYFGPGTRLTVT.

The chain joins TRBV7-9 to TRBJ1-2; unclear D gene. This CDR3 contains 14 residues. CDR1 SEHNR and CDR2 FQNEAQ come from the germline V gene (reference sequence). V was pared by 1 base and J by 1 base, with 7 bases between. DNA of the CDR3: TGTGCCAGCAGCTTAGATAGCGGTAACTATGGCTACACCTTC. Translating it yields CASSLDSGNYGYTF.

The chain carries TRBV9 and TRBJ1-1, with a possible D match to TRBD1 (6 bases). CDR3 length equals 14 residues. V was cut by 7 bases and J by 6 bases, with 19 bases left in between. Germline assignment: CDR1 SGDLS and CDR2 YYNGEE. The CDR3 is CASSRIQGRAEAFF. CDR3 sequence (DNA): TGTGCCAGCTCCCGGATCCAGGGGAGGGCTGAAGCTTTCTTT.

The genes are TRBV4-2 and TRBJ2-3; 7 bases fit TRBD2. V shed 4 bases, J shed 4 bases, and the junction held 14 bases outside the gene matches. Looked up from germline, CDR1 is LGHNA and CDR2 is YNFKEQ. The CDR3 is 17 residues long. Here the CDR3 DNA reads TGTGCCAGCAGCCCTCACCGGGGAGGGGAGCAGGCAGATACGCAGTATTTT. The encoded protein is CASSPHRGGEQADTQYF.

This chain links TRBV16 with TRBJ2-3; 7 bases align to TRBD2. The CDR3 covers 17 residues. Germline V gives CDR1 KGHSY, CDR2 FQNENV. V shed 0 bases and J 2 bases; nucleotides not matched to a gene: 8. The chain's CDR3 is CASSQSGLAEVTDTQYF. Here the CDR3 DNA reads TGTGCCAGCAGCCAATCGGGCCTAGCGGAAGTCACAGATACGCAGTATTTT.

The chain uses TRBV11-2 and TRBJ2-7; TRBD1 is a possible D gene (6 bases). This CDR3 contains 14 residues. Trimming cost V 2 bases and J 3 bases, with 11 bases left between them. Germline V gene lookup returns CDR1 SGHAT and CDR2 FQNNGV. CDR3 sequence: CASSLLGTIYEQYV. DNA of the CDR3: TGTGCCAGCAGCTTATTGGGGACAATCTACGAGCAGTACGTC.

CDR3 nucleotide sequence: TGTGCCAGCAGTTTGTACGGCGTGGGGGGGGACTACGAGCAGTACTTC. Protein: CASSLYGVGGDYEQYF. The chain recombines TRBV27 with TRBJ2-7; 7 positions match TRBD2. The CDR3 runs to 16 residues. V gave up 3 bases and J gave up 3 bases; unmatched junction bases: 11. Germline V lookup: CDR1 MNHEY, CDR2 SMNVEV (reference sequence).

The rearrangement joins TRBV19 to TRBJ2-1; 12 nucleotides align to TRBD2. The V segment lost 0 bases and the J segment 10 bases; nucleotides outside the gene matches: 7. This CDR3 region has 16 residues. Germline V gene sequence: CDR1 LNHDA, CDR2 SQIVND (reference sequence). CDR3 bases: TGTGCCAGTAGTATAGATCTAGAAACTAGCGGGAGGGAGCAGTTCTTC. Translating it yields CASSIDLETSGREQFF. Full variable domain (outside the CDR3, taken from reference TRBV19 and TRBJ2-1): DGGITQSPKYLFRKEGQNVTLSCEQNLNHDAMYWYRQDPGQGLRLIYYSQIVNDFQKGDIAEGYSVSREKKESFPLTVTSAQKNPTAFYLCASSIDLETSGREQFFGPGTRLTVL.

The sample holds one count of this clone. The chain combines TRBV28 with TRBJ1-1; D gene ambiguous. Trimming pared 3 bases from V and 12 bases from J, leaving 14 bases between. Germline-derived CDR1 and CDR2 are MDHEN and SYDVKM. The CDR3 covers 12 residues. For the CDR3, the DNA is TGTGCCAGCAGTTTGCTGGGGAGATTAACTTTCTTT. Protein product: CASSLLGRLTFF.

This clone was seen a handful of times. The chain links TRBV4-2 to TRBJ2-3, with TRBD1 matching over 8 bases. Germline CDR1 reads LGHNA; CDR2 reads YNFKEQ. V lost 1 base, J lost 4 bases, and 4 bases stayed unmatched. This CDR3 is 15 amino acids long. The CDR3 DNA follows: TGTGCCAGCAGCCAAGGTTCGGGACAGGCAGATACGCAGTATTTT. Protein product: CASSQGSGQADTQYF.

The chain is built from TRBV5-6 and TRBJ2-3; D gene uncertain. The V end was cut by 6 bases, the J end by 1 base, with 9 bases between. The germline gives CDR1 SGHDT, CDR2 YYEEEE. The CDR3 is 13 amino acids. This CDR3 reads CASIPGGTDTQYF. CDR3 sequence (DNA): TGTGCCAGCATACCAGGCGGCACAGATACGCAGTATTTT.

V gene TRBV2 combines with J gene TRBJ2-7, with 8 bases aligning to TRBD2. Germline assignment: CDR1 SNHLY and CDR2 FYNNEI. V lost 3 bases to trimming and J lost 0 bases; unmatched junction nucleotides: 7. The CDR3 has 16 amino acids. The CDR3 loop reads CASSDRGGGSSYEQYF. The CDR3 DNA reads TGTGCCAGCAGTGATCGGGGGGGCGGGAGCTCCTACGAGCAGTACTTC.

This clone showed up just a few times. The gene calls are TRBV7-8 and TRBJ2-7; 7 bases are a match to TRBD1. This CDR3 has 14 residues. J was trimmed by 2 bases and V by 5 bases; bases with no gene match: 6. CDR1 is SGHVS and CDR2 is FQNEAQ in the germline V gene. The DNA of the CDR3 is TGTGCCAGCAGCCCCTACGGGACAGCCTACGAGCAGTACTTC. Translated: CASSPYGTAYEQYF.

The rearrangement links TRBV28 to TRBJ2-7, with 13 nucleotides matching TRBD2. This CDR3 has 18 residues. The germline V gene has CDR1 MDHEN and CDR2 SYDVKM. The V segment lost 7 bases and the J segment 0 bases; nucleotides outside the gene matches: 12. In DNA form, the CDR3 reads TGTGCCAGCACCCAAGGACTAGCGGGAGAGTGGGGCTCCTACGAGCAGTACTTC. Its translation is CASTQGLAGEWGSYEQYF.

This clone was found once. J is TRBJ2-1 and V is TRBV6-1; 8 bases map to TRBD2. From germline, CDR1 is MNHNS and CDR2 SASEGT. With V trimmed by 4 bases and J by 3 bases, 5 bases remained unmatched. The CDR3 is 15 amino acids. DNA for the CDR3: TGTGCCAGCAGTGGAGTAGCGGGGAGCTACAATGAGCAGTTCTTC. Translating gives CASSGVAGSYNEQFF.

The V gene is TRBV6-5, the J gene TRBJ1-2; 8 bases align to TRBD1. The CDR3 runs 14 residues. Trimming cost V 3 bases and J 4 bases; bases outside gene matches: 4. Germline loops: CDR1 MNHEY, CDR2 SVGAGI. CDR3 amino acids: CASSYTDRGYGYTF. CDR3 DNA: TGTGCCAGCAGTTATACCGACAGGGGCTATGGCTACACCTTC.

This clone was seen only once. This chain uses TRBV29-1 with TRBJ2-1; possible D gene TRBD2, 5 bases. Trimming took 6 bases from V and 12 from J, leaving 18 bases between them. Germline CDR1 SQVTM, CDR2 ANQGSEA. This CDR3 spans 12 amino acids. CDR3 nucleotides: TGCAGCGTGGCAACTAGGGCTGTGGGGCAGTTCTTC. Its translation: CSVATRAVGQFF.

The chain combines TRBV7-9 with TRBJ2-1; TRBD2 agrees at 10 bases. The CDR3 extends over 16 amino acids. CDR1 and CDR2 from the germline V gene are SEHNR and FQNEAQ (reference sequence). The ends lost 7 bases at V and 6 bases at J; junction bases unmatched: 12. In DNA form, the CDR3 reads TGTGCCAGCAACGGAGGATGGAGCGGGAGGGGCAATGAGCAGTTCTTC. Its translation is CASNGGWSGRGNEQFF.

This clone was detected only once. V gene TRBV2 combines with J gene TRBJ1-1; 7 nucleotides agree with TRBD1. This CDR3 contains 14 residues. Trimming removed 6 bases from V and 1 base from J; junction bases left unmatched: 5. In germline, CDR1 is SNHLY, CDR2 FYNNEI. The CDR3 DNA reads TGTGCCAGCAGCATGGGACAGCCGAACACTGAAGCTTTCTTT. Protein: CASSMGQPNTEAFF.

The gene calls are TRBV7-2 and TRBJ1-1; D not certain. The length of the CDR3 is 15 residues. The germline CDR1 and CDR2 sequences are SGHTA and FQGNSA. Trimming removed 1 base at V and 4 bases at J, with 13 bases between. CDR3 protein: CASSLVAATTTEAFF. The CDR3 DNA sequence: TGTGCCAGCAGCTTAGTCGCGGCTACCACCACTGAAGCTTTCTTT.

This clone counts as medium-sized. The CDR3 region is CASSPTGQGAIGVNYGYTF. DNA of the CDR3: TGTGCCAGCAGTCCTACGGGACAGGGGGCGATAGGAGTGAACTATGGCTACACCTTC. The genes are TRBV28 and TRBJ1-2; TRBD1 matches at 12 bases. This CDR3 spans 19 amino acids. The trim removed 5 bases at V and 2 bases at J, leaving 15 bases unmatched. From germline, CDR1 is MDHEN and CDR2 SYDVKM.

J is TRBJ2-3 and V is TRBV28; 7 bases match TRBD1. The CDR3 is made up of 13 amino acids. Germline V gives CDR1 MDHEN, CDR2 SYDVKM. The V and J ends lost 10 bases and 4 bases, in that order; junction bases with no gene match: 8. CDR3 region: CATGTVAPDTQYF. In DNA form, the CDR3 reads TGTGCCACCGGGACAGTGGCACCAGATACGCAGTATTTT. Drawing the rest from reference TRBV28 and TRBJ2-3, the complete variable domain is DVKVTQSSRYLVKRTGEKVFLECVQDMDHENMFWYRQDPGLGLRLIYFSYDVKMKEKGDIPEGYSVSREKKERFSLILESASTNQTSMYLCATGTVAPDTQYFGPGTRLTVL.

The chain couples TRBV29-1 to TRBJ1-1; D not certain. The germline V and J ends were trimmed by 3 bases and 1 base, with 12 bases remaining between them. Germline-derived CDR1 and CDR2 are SQVTM and ANQGSEA. CDR3 size: 14 residues. Written as DNA, the CDR3 is TGCAGCGTTGATAATGGGCTGAAGAACACTGAAGCTTTCTTT. It codes for CSVDNGLKNTEAFF.